The 10 T cell receptor beta chains presented below share a single source sample, sequenced in a study of blood T cells in healthy people across ages. The use of a sample-barcoded 5' primer and a J-beta primer mix characterized a second PCR of 7 to 11 cycles. TCRdb called the 5' RACE reads again in MiXCR, with one record for every CDR3 protein. The sample contains fewer than 2,000,000 distinct CDR3 sequences, roughly a third of which appear only once. Material for sequencing was blood. The receptors here all came from a woman aged 30 to 39 in good health.

Notes on this clonotype: At one end the junction does not follow the germline gene, possibly because of a read error. This chain joins TRBV2 and TRBJ1-4; unclear D gene. The CDR3 is 17 amino acids. Germline assignment: CDR1 SNHLY and CDR2 FYNNEI. CDR3 in amino acids: CASSEASTLATNEKLCF. As DNA, the CDR3 is TGTGCCAGCAGTGAAGCGTCAACCCTGGCAACTAATGAAAAACTGTGTTTT.

The chain uses TRBV6-1 and TRBJ1-2; 7 bases agree with TRBD1. The V gene's germline CDR1 is MNHNS and CDR2 SASEGT. The CDR3 has 13 amino acids. J was trimmed by 4 bases and V by 6 bases; bases with no gene match: 5. The CDR3 here is CASRDQGVYGYTF. The DNA of the CDR3 is TGTGCCAGCAGGGACCAGGGGGTCTATGGCTACACCTTC.

The chain carries TRBV20-1 and TRBJ2-7, with 8 bases aligning to TRBD2. The CDR3 is made up of 14 amino acids. The germline gives CDR1 DFQATT, CDR2 SNEGSKA (reference sequence). The trim removed 4 bases at V and 3 bases at J, leaving 8 bases unmatched. Here the CDR3 reads CSATSGTSSYEQYF. In nucleotides, the CDR3 is TGCAGTGCTACCTCCGGGACTAGTAGCTACGAGCAGTACTTC.

This chain joins TRBV6-2 or TRBV6-3 and TRBJ1-1; D is perhaps TRBD1 (5 bases). CDR3 size: 13 residues. Germline CDR1 and CDR2: MNHEY and SVGEGT. The V gene lost 7 bases and the J gene lost 7 bases, with 16 bases spanning the gap. The DNA for the CDR3 is TGTGCCAGCATCGATTCCCCGGACAATGAAGCTTTCTTT. Translated: CASIDSPDNEAFF.

The rearrangement joins TRBV9 to TRBJ2-4; no firm D call. TRBJ2-7 explains the end of the DNA better; the J call may be wrong. CDR3 size: 13 residues. CDR1 SGDLS and CDR2 YYNGEE come from the germline V gene. CDR3 in amino acids: CASSVETAYEQYF. The CDR3 coding sequence is TGTGCCAGCAGCGTAGAGACCGCATACGAGCAGTACTTC.

The chain employs TRBV12-3 or TRBV12-4 and TRBJ2-2; the match to TRBD2 covers 7 bases. This CDR3 region has 15 residues. Unmatched junction bases numbered 6, after V lost 5 bases and J lost 3 bases. This chain's CDR3 is CASSAGDGYTGELFF. CDR3 DNA sequence: TGTGCCAGCAGTGCGGGGGATGGCTACACCGGGGAGCTGTTTTTT.

This clonotype was detected a few times. V is TRBV7-8 and J is TRBJ1-2; 8 bases map to TRBD1. Losses at the gene ends were 5 bases for V and 10 bases for J; bases not matched to a gene: 9. Germline lookup yields CDR1 SGHVS and CDR2 FQNEAQ. CDR3 length equals 13 residues. Written as DNA, the CDR3 is TGTGCCAGCAGCGTCGGACAGGGCTTCGACTACACCTTC. Protein sequence: CASSVGQGFDYTF.

This chain connects TRBV20-1 to TRBJ2-1; TRBD2 aligns across 8 bases. V gave up 5 bases and J gave up 0 bases; unmatched junction bases: 6. Germline-derived CDR1 and CDR2 are DFQATT and SNEGSKA (reference sequence). The CDR3 length is 15 residues. The CDR3 sequence: CSAGIAGRSYNEQFF. The CDR3 nucleotides read TGCAGTGCTGGAATAGCGGGGCGCTCCTACAATGAGCAGTTCTTC.

This clonotype was observed a handful of times. J is TRBJ2-7 and V is TRBV7-2; TRBD1 matches at 7 bases. Per the germline V gene, CDR1 is SGHTA and CDR2 is FQGNSA. The CDR3 covers 13 residues. J gave up 10 bases and V 5 bases, and 11 bases lay outside the gene matches. The chain's CDR3 is CASSPRTGYTQYF. The CDR3 DNA reads TGTGCCAGCAGCCCCCGGACAGGATATACCCAGTACTTC.

The table lists this clonotype with a few counts. An end of the junction does not agree with germline; a read error may underlie this. The genes are TRBV3-1 and TRBJ1-5; 7 bases are a match to TRBD1. Germline CDR1 and CDR2: LGHDT and YNNKEL (reference sequence). This CDR3 spans 14 amino acids. The CDR3 protein is CTSSQSTGSQPQHF. CDR3 nucleotide sequence: TGTACCAGCAGCCAATCGACAGGGTCTCAGCCCCAGCATTTT.